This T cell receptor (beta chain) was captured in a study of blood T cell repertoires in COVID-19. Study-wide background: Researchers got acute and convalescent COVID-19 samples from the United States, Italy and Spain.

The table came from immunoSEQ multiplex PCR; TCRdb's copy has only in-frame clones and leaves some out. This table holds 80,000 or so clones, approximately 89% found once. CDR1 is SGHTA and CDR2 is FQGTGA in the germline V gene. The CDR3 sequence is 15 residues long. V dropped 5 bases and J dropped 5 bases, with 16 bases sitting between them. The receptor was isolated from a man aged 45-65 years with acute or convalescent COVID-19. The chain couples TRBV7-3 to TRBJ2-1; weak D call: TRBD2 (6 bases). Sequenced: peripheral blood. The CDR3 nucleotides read TGTGCCAGCAGCCAACAGACGGGAGCAGACAATGAGCAGTTCTTC. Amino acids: CASSQQTGADNEQFF.